This is a list of T cell receptor beta chains from one sample in a study of blood T cell repertoires in COVID-19. Repertoires were generated with immunoSEQ multiplex PCR, while TCRdb's copy carries only in-frame clones and drops some. The sample lists some 47,000 clones, around 87% occurring once. Sequencing was carried out using peripheral blood. All receptors derive from a woman aged 80 or over in a cohort sampled during active or convalescent COVID-19. Each CDR3 is given with its conserved first and last residue. D genes are given only for firm matches. Expanded clones get a size class; other rows say once, few or many, or leave the size out.

V,D,size,J,CDR3,DNA
TRBV10-3,.,.,TRBJ1-4,CAISAGTGGKLFF,TGTGCCATCAGTGCGGGGACGGGAGGAAAACTGTTTTTT
TRBV7-9,TRBD1,.,TRBJ1-1,CASSPPPAGGTEAFF,TGTGCCAGCAGCCCACCACCCGCAGGGGGCACTGAAGCTTTCTTT
TRBV5-5,TRBD2,.,TRBJ2-1,CASSPTSGRYNEQFF,TGTGCCAGCAGCCCGACTAGCGGGAGATACAATGAGCAGTTCTTC
TRBV10-3,.,.,TRBJ1-6,CATLSGGGSPLHF,TGTGCCACCTTAAGCGGGGGAGGATCACCCCTCCACTTT
TRBV6-5,.,.,TRBJ1-1,CASSYAANTEAFF,TGTGCCAGCAGTTACGCGGCGAACACTGAAGCTTTCTTT
TRBV5-4,TRBD2,.,TRBJ2-3,CASSLRRGGSSDTQYF,TGTGCCAGCAGCCTAAGGCGGGGGGGCAGCTCAGATACGCAGTATTTT
TRBV7-9,.,medium-sized,TRBJ1-3,CASSPPLNSGNTIYF,TGTGCCAGCAGCCCCCCCTTAAACTCTGGAAACACCATATATTTT
TRBV6-5,TRBD1,.,TRBJ1-6,CASSQRQGSNSPLHF,TGTGCCAGCAGTCAAAGACAGGGCAGCAATTCACCCCTCCACTTT
TRBV9,TRBD1,.,TRBJ2-3,CASSTTGGGDTQYF,TGTGCCAGCAGCACCACAGGGGGCGGAGATACGCAGTATTTT
TRBV25-1,.,.,TRBJ2-7,CASRQGSERQYF,TGTGCCAGCAGACAGGGTTCCGAGCGGCAGTACTTC
TRBV7-8,.,.,TRBJ2-7,CASSLEGGLSPYEQYF,TGTGCCAGCAGCTTAGAGGGAGGACTTAGCCCCTACGAGCAGTACTTC
TRBV3-1/TRBV3-2,TRBD1,once,TRBJ1-5,CASSPTTGGQPQHF,TGTGCCAGCAGCCCGACCACAGGGGGACAGCCCCAGCATTTT
TRBV27,.,.,TRBJ1-2,CASSLGQGIYGYTF,TGTGCCAGCAGTTTAGGGCAGGGGATCTATGGCTACACCTTC
TRBV24-1,TRBD1,.,TRBJ2-7,CATSDSGTGWYEQYF,TGTGCCACCAGTGACTCCGGGACAGGGTGGTACGAGCAGTACTTC
TRBV2,TRBD1,.,TRBJ1-2,CASRETTGNYGYTF,TGTGCCAGCAGGGAGACGACAGGGAACTATGGCTACACCTTC
TRBV5-1,TRBD1,.,TRBJ1-3,CASSTTGGGNTIYF,TGCGCCAGCAGCACTACAGGGGGTGGAAACACCATATATTTT
TRBV5-4,.,.,TRBJ1-2,CASSLEVRGGYTF,TGTGCCAGCAGCTTGGAAGTCCGGGGTGGCTACACCTTC
TRBV9,TRBD2,.,TRBJ2-1,CASSAPGAGTSGRSYNEQFF,TGTGCCAGCAGCGCTCCGGGAGCCGGGACTAGCGGCCGCTCCTACAATGAGCAGTTCTTC
TRBV7-2,.,.,TRBJ1-2,CASSLYGGELGYTF,TGTGCCAGCAGCTTATATGGAGGGGAGCTTGGCTACACCTTC
TRBV29-1,.,.,TRBJ2-2,CSVEVPLAYTGELFF,TGCAGCGTTGAAGTTCCGCTAGCCTACACCGGGGAGCTGTTTTTT
TRBV3-1/TRBV3-2,.,.,TRBJ2-5,CASSQNIQETQYF,TGTGCCAGCAGCCAAAACATCCAAGAGACCCAGTACTTC
TRBV12-3/TRBV12-4,TRBD1,.,TRBJ1-2,CASSLAGGGYTF,TGTGCCAGCAGTTTAGCAGGGGGCGGCTACACCTTC
TRBV11-3,.,.,TRBJ2-6,CASSLSLGVSGANVLTF,TGTGCCAGCAGCTTAAGTCTGGGCGTTTCGGGGGCCAACGTCCTGACTTTC
TRBV5-1,TRBD1,.,TRBJ1-6,CASSNTATGGADSPLHF,TGCGCCAGCAGTAATACCGCGACAGGGGGCGCAGATTCACCCCTCCACTTT
TRBV19,.,few,TRBJ1-2,CASSRRNNYGYTF,TGTGCCAGTAGTAGGAGGAATAACTATGGCTACACCTTC
TRBV7-2,.,.,TRBJ1-1,CASSRGGYPEAFF,TGTGCCAGCAGCAGAGGGGGTTACCCTGAAGCTTTCTTT
TRBV6-5,TRBD2,.,TRBJ2-3,CASNLGGGNTDTQYF,TGTGCCAGCAACCTCGGCGGGGGGAACACAGATACGCAGTATTTT
TRBV6-6,.,.,TRBJ2-7,CATVTTGNEQYF,TGTGCCACAGTTACCACAGGGAACGAGCAGTACTTC
TRBV7-2,.,.,TRBJ2-2,CASSLNMGAGELFF,TGTGCCAGCAGCCTCAACATGGGCGCCGGGGAGCTGTTTTTT
TRBV12-5,TRBD1,.,TRBJ1-5,CASGPGTGRQPQHF,TGTGCTAGTGGTCCCGGGACAGGGCGACAGCCCCAGCATTTT
TRBV9,.,once,TRBJ2-3,CASSVHQGIITDTQYF,TGTGCCAGCAGCGTTCACCAGGGGATTATAACAGATACGCAGTATTTT
TRBV27,TRBD2,.,TRBJ2-1,CASSVTSGTQRDNEQFF,TGTGCCAGCAGTGTGACTAGCGGGACTCAAAGGGACAATGAGCAGTTCTTC
TRBV24-1,TRBD2,.,TRBJ2-1,CATSDLPLAGGPNEQFF,TGTGCCACCAGTGATTTACCTCTAGCGGGGGGGCCCAATGAGCAGTTCTTC
TRBV3-1/TRBV3-2,TRBD1,once,TRBJ1-5,CASSLGQLNQPQHF,TGTGCCAGCAGCTTGGGACAGCTCAATCAGCCCCAGCATTTT
TRBV7-9,.,.,TRBJ2-7,CASSSGTSESEQYF,TGTGCCAGCAGCTCCGGGACTTCTGAGAGCGAGCAGTACTTC
TRBV6-1,TRBD2,.,TRBJ2-4,CASSGLAGAEVYIQYF,TGTGCCAGCAGTGGACTAGCGGGAGCGGAGGTATACATTCAGTACTTC
TRBV30,TRBD1,.,TRBJ2-3,CAWRLQGATDTQYF,TGTGCCTGGAGGCTCCAGGGGGCAACAGATACGCAGTATTTT
TRBV3-1/TRBV3-2,.,.,TRBJ1-1,CASSQARGGGENTEAFF,TGTGCCAGCAGCCAAGCGCGAGGGGGGGGCGAGAACACTGAAGCTTTCTTT
TRBV5-1,.,.,TRBJ1-3,CASSLMTGFSGNTIYF,TGCGCCAGCAGCTTGATGACAGGTTTCTCTGGAAACACCATATATTTT
TRBV30,.,.,TRBJ2-3,CAWSVYGVSDTQYF,TGTGCCTGGAGTGTATACGGGGTATCAGATACGCAGTATTTT
TRBV7-2,TRBD2,.,TRBJ2-2,CASSYQRGVGNGELFF,TGTGCCAGCAGCTATCAGCGGGGGGTAGGAAACGGGGAGCTGTTTTTT